This T cell receptor beta chain came from a study of blood T cell repertoires in COVID-19. Measured with immunoSEQ multiplex PCR; TCRdb has only the in-frame clones, and not every one. The repertoire holds more than 350,000 clones, with around nine tenths as singletons. Each participant's cohort was designated according to participant-reported clinical history. V gave up 6 bases and J gave up 7 bases, with 16 bases separating them. CDR3 length equals 15 residues. Germline V gene data show CDR1 as LNHDA and CDR2 as SQIVND (reference sequence). The clonotype was recovered from a woman between 45 and 65 years old who had recovered from COVID-19. Sequenced sample: PBMCs or T cells enriched from blood (not recorded which). The chain has TRBV19 and TRBJ1-6; D is undetermined. The CDR3 nucleotides read TGTGCCAGTAGAACTAGCGGAATGGCCAATTCACCCCTCCACTTT. This encodes CASRTSGMANSPLHF.